A selection of T cell receptor beta chains follows, all from one sample in a study of vaccination effects on CD4 cells after COVID-19. The repertoire was sequenced with immunoSEQ multiplex PCR; TCRdb's copy has only in-frame clones and lacks some. This table holds tens of thousands of clones, 65% to 80% found once. Their recognized antigens are unknown. The sample here was CD4+ T cells from PBMCs cultured with HCoV-NL63 spike peptides, taken before COVID-19 vaccination. The receptors were gathered from a human donor who had a prior SARS-CoV-2 infection. The CDR3 runs from the conserved cysteine through the conserved F or W. Fields, in order: J gene, clone size, D gene, V gene, CDR3 DNA, CDR3 protein. D genes are given only for firm matches. Size tells how often a clone was seen (once, few, many) or the class of an expanded clone, and some rows leave it out.

j_gene: TRBJ2-1; abundance: -; d_gene: TRBD2; v_gene: TRBV28; CDR3nt: TGTGCCAGCAGTCCAATACTTGGGGGGGGTAATGAGCAGTTCTTC; CDR3aa: CASSPILGGGNEQFF
j_gene: TRBJ1-4; abundance: -; d_gene: TRBD1; v_gene: TRBV19; CDR3nt: TGTGCCAGCCACAGGGGCACTAATGAAAAACTGTTTTTT; CDR3aa: CASHRGTNEKLFF
j_gene: TRBJ2-7; abundance: -; d_gene: TRBD2; v_gene: TRBV25-1; CDR3nt: TGTGCCAGCAGTGACCCTTTTGGGGGGGCCTACGAGCAGTACTTC; CDR3aa: CASSDPFGGAYEQYF
j_gene: TRBJ2-5; abundance: -; d_gene: TRBD2; v_gene: TRBV15; CDR3nt: TGTGCCACCAGCACCGGACTAGCGGAAGAGACCCAGTACTTC; CDR3aa: CATSTGLAEETQYF
j_gene: TRBJ2-4; abundance: -; d_gene: -; v_gene: TRBV11-3; CDR3nt: TGTGCCAGCAGCTCAGGACAGTTGAACATTCAGTACTTC; CDR3aa: CASSSGQLNIQYF
j_gene: TRBJ1-3; abundance: -; d_gene: -; v_gene: TRBV10-3; CDR3nt: TGTGCCATCAGTGAGTCGATAGACGGAAACACCATATATTTT; CDR3aa: CAISESIDGNTIYF
j_gene: TRBJ2-1; abundance: -; d_gene: TRBD2; v_gene: TRBV24-1; CDR3nt: TGTGCCACCAGTGATCGGACTAGCCCGAGGGATGAGCAGTTCTTC; CDR3aa: CATSDRTSPRDEQFF
j_gene: TRBJ1-4; abundance: -; d_gene: -; v_gene: TRBV5-1; CDR3nt: TGCGCCAGCAGCTTACAGGGCACAACTAATGAAAAACTGTTTTTT; CDR3aa: CASSLQGTTNEKLFF
j_gene: TRBJ2-1; abundance: -; d_gene: -; v_gene: TRBV20-1; CDR3nt: TGCAGTGCTGCCCCCCTGGAGCAGTTCTTC; CDR3aa: CSAAPLEQFF
j_gene: TRBJ1-2; abundance: once; d_gene: TRBD1; v_gene: TRBV4-1; CDR3nt: TGCGCCAGCAGCCAGAGGGGACAGCTACCGACTAACTATGGCTACACCTTC; CDR3aa: CASSQRGQLPTNYGYTF
j_gene: TRBJ2-1; abundance: once; d_gene: -; v_gene: TRBV2; CDR3nt: TGTGCCAGCAGTCCGAAATACAATGAGCAGTTCTTC; CDR3aa: CASSPKYNEQFF
j_gene: TRBJ2-7; abundance: few; d_gene: TRBD1; v_gene: TRBV5-5; CDR3nt: TGTGCCAGCAGCCCGGGACAGGGGGCCTCGATATTCCACGAGCAGTACTTC; CDR3aa: CASSPGQGASIFHEQYF
j_gene: TRBJ1-2; abundance: few; d_gene: -; v_gene: TRBV19; CDR3nt: TGTGCCAGTACCACGGACCCTCCCTTCTATGGCTACACCTTC; CDR3aa: CASTTDPPFYGYTF
j_gene: TRBJ2-7; abundance: -; d_gene: TRBD2; v_gene: TRBV10-3; CDR3nt: TGTGCCATCAGTGCCCCAAAAGCGGGAGCAGCCTACGAGCAGTACTTC; CDR3aa: CAISAPKAGAAYEQYF
j_gene: TRBJ1-2; abundance: once; d_gene: -; v_gene: TRBV12-3/TRBV12-4; CDR3nt: TGTGCCAGCAGTTTAGGGACGGTCTATGGCTACACCTTC; CDR3aa: CASSLGTVYGYTF
j_gene: TRBJ2-2; abundance: once; d_gene: TRBD2; v_gene: TRBV3-1/TRBV3-2; CDR3nt: TGTGCCAGCAGCCTACCTGGAGCCGGGGGGGCAATCACCGGGGAGCTGTTTTTT; CDR3aa: CASSLPGAGGAITGELFF
j_gene: TRBJ2-1; abundance: -; d_gene: TRBD2; v_gene: TRBV7-2; CDR3nt: TGTGCCAGCAGCCCGACTAGCGGATTTTACAATGAGCAGTTCTTC; CDR3aa: CASSPTSGFYNEQFF
j_gene: TRBJ2-7; abundance: -; d_gene: -; v_gene: TRBV12-5; CDR3nt: TGTGCTAGTGGTTTGTCTGCCAGCTCCTACGAGCAGTACTTC; CDR3aa: CASGLSASSYEQYF
j_gene: TRBJ1-2; abundance: few; d_gene: -; v_gene: TRBV2; CDR3nt: TGTGCCAGCCGTGGTCAGCTTTCTAACTATGGCTACACCTTC; CDR3aa: CASRGQLSNYGYTF
j_gene: TRBJ2-2; abundance: -; d_gene: TRBD2; v_gene: TRBV5-4; CDR3nt: TGTGCCAGCAGCTCGAAGATTAGCGGGGCTGGTACCGGGGAGCTGTTTTTT; CDR3aa: CASSSKISGAGTGELFF
j_gene: TRBJ1-5; abundance: -; d_gene: TRBD1; v_gene: TRBV7-8; CDR3nt: TGTGCCAGCAGCTTAAGTTCTACAGGGGATCAGCCCCAGCATTTT; CDR3aa: CASSLSSTGDQPQHF
j_gene: TRBJ2-5; abundance: -; d_gene: -; v_gene: TRBV9; CDR3nt: TGTGCCAGCAGCGTAGGGGTCCTAACGGAGGAGACCCAGTACTTC; CDR3aa: CASSVGVLTEETQYF
j_gene: TRBJ2-5; abundance: -; d_gene: TRBD2; v_gene: TRBV5-1; CDR3nt: TGCGCCAGCAGCTTGGCCGTCCTAGCGGTCCAAGAGACCCAGTACTTC; CDR3aa: CASSLAVLAVQETQYF